These 13 T cell receptor beta chains originate from one sample sequenced in a study of blood T cells in healthy people across ages. The use of a sample-barcoded 5' primer and a J-beta primer mix characterized a second PCR of roughly 6 to 11 cycles. TCRdb re-called the 5' RACE reads with MiXCR, one entry per CDR3 protein. The data contain 750,000 to 1,000,000 distinct CDR3 sequences, about 28% of them singletons. These data are also associated with another study on T cells of mothers and their children.

The sample comprised blood. These receptors came from a woman in her thirties or forties in good health.

This clonotype was detected ten times or more. The gene calls are TRBV9 and TRBJ1-5, with 10 bases aligning to TRBD1. CDR1 and CDR2 from the germline V gene are SGDLS and YYNGEE. V trimming: 4 bases; J trimming: 1 base; junction bases outside the gene matches: 2. This CDR3 comprises 15 residues. CDR3 bases: TGTGCCAGCAGCTCGGACAGGGGGAGCAATCAGCCCCAGCATTTT. Translation: CASSSDRGSNQPQHF.

The chain has TRBV15 and TRBJ2-7, with TRBD2 as a possible D gene (7 bases). V lost 5 bases to trimming and J lost 0 bases, with 11 bases between them. This CDR3 has 14 amino acids. CDR1 is LNHNV and CDR2 is YYDKDF in the germline V gene (reference sequence). The CDR3: CATSGGGSSYEQYF. CDR3 nucleotides: TGTGCCACCAGCGGCGGGGGCTCCTCCTACGAGCAGTACTTC.

This clonotype was seen a few times. A much larger clone is a single base away; this may be a read error. CDR3 bases: TGTGCCAGCAGCTTCGGACAGGGCAATGAGCAGTACTTC. Amino acid sequence: CASSFGQGNEQYF. This chain joins TRBV7-9 and TRBJ2-4; 8 bases match TRBD1. Germline V gives CDR1 SEHNR, CDR2 FQNEAQ (reference sequence). The CDR3 loop spans 13 amino acids. Losses at the gene ends were 3 bases for V and 13 bases for J; bases not matched to a gene: 8.

This clonotype was found once. The chain employs TRBV21-1 and TRBJ1-1; the table assigns TRBD1, which was not confirmed against the DNA. TRBV21-1 is flagged as a pseudogene. This CDR3 has 17 amino acids. DNA for the CDR3: TGTGCCAGCAGCAAAGGGCTCTGGGGGGGTTTGGGCACTGAAGCTTTCTTT. As protein: CASSKGLWGGLGTEAFF.

The chain uses TRBV5-1 and TRBJ1-1; no reliable D call. The length of the CDR3 is 15 residues. The V and J ends lost 0 bases and 1 base respectively, with 10 bases between them. CDR1 and CDR2 from the germline V gene are SGHRS and YFSETQ. Written as DNA, the CDR3 is TGCGCCAGCAGCTTGGATGGAGGAGGGAACACTGAAGCTTTCTTT. Translating it yields CASSLDGGGNTEAFF.

This clonotype was counted once. This CDR3 is CASSLVTGNTGELFF. DNA of the CDR3: TGTGCCAGCAGTTTAGTAACAGGGAACACCGGGGAGCTGTTTTTT. The chain links TRBV12-3 or TRBV12-4 to TRBJ2-2; a weak D match, TRBD1 (5 bases). V dropped 1 base and J dropped 1 base, with 7 bases sitting between them. This CDR3 region has 15 residues.

The table lists this clonotype with a count of one. A read error may be the cause here, since a much bigger clone is one base away. The rearrangement uses TRBV7-6 and TRBJ2-5, with TRBD2 identical over 9 bases. Germline V gives CDR1 SGHVS, CDR2 FNYEAQ. CDR3 length equals 16 residues. Trimming removed 8 bases from V and 3 bases from J; junction bases left unmatched: 13. CDR3 bases: TGTGCCAGCCGCTGGAAGGCGGGGGGGCATGAAGAGACCCAGTACTTC. Translation gives CASRWKAGGHEETQYF.

This sequence joins TRBV7-9 and TRBJ2-4; TRBD1 matches 7 bases. In germline, CDR1 is SEHNR, CDR2 FQNEAQ (reference sequence). V trimming: 6 bases; J trimming: 13 bases; junction bases outside the gene matches: 18. This CDR3 contains 15 residues. The CDR3 DNA follows: TGTGCCAGCAGGCAAGACAGGGTCACCTACAATGAGCAGTACTTC. As protein: CASRQDRVTYNEQYF.

The V call is TRBV6-2 or TRBV6-3, the J call TRBJ2-1; 7 positions agree with TRBD1. CDR1 and CDR2 from the germline V gene are MNHEY and SVGEGT. This CDR3 spans 11 amino acids. V gave up 8 bases and J gave up 6 bases; unmatched junction bases: 1. The chain's CDR3 is CASRQGNEQFF. The CDR3 DNA reads TGTGCCAGCCGACAGGGCAATGAGCAGTTCTTC.

This clonotype occurred many times. The chain joins TRBV7-9 to TRBJ2-7, with D unclear. Germline values: CDR1 SEHNR, CDR2 FQNEAQ (reference sequence). Trimming left V 1 base short and J 1 base short, with 2 bases between. The CDR3 sequence is 12 residues long. CDR3 residues: CASSLESYEQYF. For the CDR3, the DNA is TGTGCCAGCAGCTTAGAGTCCTACGAGCAGTACTTC.

The chain has TRBV7-6 and TRBJ2-1; tentatively, D is TRBD1 or TRBD2 (5 bases each). Germline V gives CDR1 SGHVS, CDR2 FNYEAQ. The CDR3 extends over 14 amino acids. Trimming cost V 7 bases and J 5 bases, with 15 bases left between them. In nucleotides, the CDR3 is TGTGCCAGCAACTCTGCCGGGGCTCACAATGAGCAGTTCTTC. This codes for CASNSAGAHNEQFF.

With respect to this clonotype: Sequence at one end of the junction differs from germline and may be a read error. The J gene is TRBJ1-2, the V gene TRBV29-1; 9 bases map to TRBD1. Germline CDR1 SQVTM, CDR2 ANQGSEA. CDR3 length equals 13 residues. The CDR3 DNA follows: TGCAGCGTTCCCGGGACAGGGTATCGGGGCTGCACCTTC. It yields the protein CSVPGTGYRGCTF.

The sample holds a few counts of this clonotype. One end of the junction fails to match germline, which may point to a read error. This rearrangement joins TRBV29-1 to TRBJ1-6; a weak D match, TRBD1 (6 bases). The CDR3 contains 13 residues. Per germline, CDR1 SQVTM and CDR2 ANQGSEA. This chain's CDR3 is CSARGGPNSPPHF. The CDR3 coding sequence is TGCAGCGCCAGAGGGGGGCCTAATTCACCCCCCCACTTT. The full variable domain, in which reference TRBV29-1 and TRBJ1-6 provide the parts outside the CDR3, is SAVISQKPSRDICQRGTSLTIQCQVDSQVTMMFWYRQQPGQSLTLIATANQGSEATYESGFVIDKFPISRPNLTFSTLTVSNMSPEDSSIYLCSARGGPNSPPHFGNGTRLTVT.